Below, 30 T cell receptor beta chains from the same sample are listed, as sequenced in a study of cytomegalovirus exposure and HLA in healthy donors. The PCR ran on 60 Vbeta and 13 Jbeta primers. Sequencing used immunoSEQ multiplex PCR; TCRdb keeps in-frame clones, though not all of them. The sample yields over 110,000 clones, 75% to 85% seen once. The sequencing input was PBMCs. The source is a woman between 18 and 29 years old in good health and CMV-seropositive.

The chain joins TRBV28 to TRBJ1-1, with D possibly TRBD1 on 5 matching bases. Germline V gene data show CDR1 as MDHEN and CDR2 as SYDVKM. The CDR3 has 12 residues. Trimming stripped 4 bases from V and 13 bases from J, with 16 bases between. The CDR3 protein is CASSSLGTSGFF. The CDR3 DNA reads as TGTGCCAGCAGTTCCCTTGGGACTTCTGGTTTCTTT.

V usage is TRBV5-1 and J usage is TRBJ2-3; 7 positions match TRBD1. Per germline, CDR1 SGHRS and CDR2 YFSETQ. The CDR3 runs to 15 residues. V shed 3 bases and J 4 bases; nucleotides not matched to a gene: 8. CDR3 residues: CASSSSTTGADTQYF. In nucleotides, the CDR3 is TGCGCCAGCAGCTCCTCAACCACAGGGGCAGATACGCAGTATTTT. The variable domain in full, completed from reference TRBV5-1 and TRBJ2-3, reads KAGVTQTPRYLIKTRGQQVTLSCSPISGHRSVSWYQQTPGQGLQFLFEYFSETQRNKGNFPGRFSGRQFSNSRSEMNVSTLELGDSALYLCASSSSTTGADTQYFGPGTRLTVL.

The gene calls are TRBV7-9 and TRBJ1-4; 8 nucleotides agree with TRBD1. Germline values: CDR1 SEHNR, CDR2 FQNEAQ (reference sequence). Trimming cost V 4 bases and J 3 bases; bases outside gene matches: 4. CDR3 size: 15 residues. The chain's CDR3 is CASSSGQGANEKLFF. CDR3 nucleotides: TGTGCCAGCAGCTCTGGACAGGGAGCTAATGAAAAACTGTTTTTT.

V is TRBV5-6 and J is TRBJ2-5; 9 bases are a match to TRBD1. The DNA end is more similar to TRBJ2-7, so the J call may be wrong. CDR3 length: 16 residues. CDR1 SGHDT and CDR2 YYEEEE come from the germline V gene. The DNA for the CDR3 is TGTGCCAGCAGCCGGGCCCCGACAGGGGGGCTCGCCGAGCAGTACTTC. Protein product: CASSRAPTGGLAEQYF.

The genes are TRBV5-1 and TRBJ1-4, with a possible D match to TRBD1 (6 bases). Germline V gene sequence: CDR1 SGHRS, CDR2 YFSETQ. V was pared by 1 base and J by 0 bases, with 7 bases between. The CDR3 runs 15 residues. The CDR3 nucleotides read TGCGCCAGCAGCTTGACAGGGACAACTAATGAAAAACTGTTTTTT. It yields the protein CASSLTGTTNEKLFF.

The CDR3 region is CASSWTGVRGYTF. For the CDR3, the DNA is TGTGCCAGCAGCTGGACAGGGGTGAGGGGCTACACCTTC. The rearrangement links TRBV11-2 to TRBJ1-2, with 9 bases that match TRBD1. Trimming removed 4 bases from V and 8 bases from J; junction bases left unmatched: 5. The CDR3 has 13 residues. From germline, CDR1 is SGHAT and CDR2 FQNNGV.

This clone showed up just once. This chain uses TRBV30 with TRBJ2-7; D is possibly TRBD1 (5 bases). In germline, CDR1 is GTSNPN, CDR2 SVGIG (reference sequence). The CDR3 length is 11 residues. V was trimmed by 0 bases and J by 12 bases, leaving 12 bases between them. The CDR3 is CAWSVQGDTYF. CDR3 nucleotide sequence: TGTGCCTGGAGTGTACAAGGGGATACGTACTTC.

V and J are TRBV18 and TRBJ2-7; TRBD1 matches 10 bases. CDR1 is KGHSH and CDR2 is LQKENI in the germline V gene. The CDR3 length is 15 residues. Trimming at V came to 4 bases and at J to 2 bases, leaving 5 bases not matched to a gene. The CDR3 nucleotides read TGTGCCAGCTCACAGACAGGGGGCGTAACCTACGAGCAGTACTTC. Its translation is CASSQTGGVTYEQYF.

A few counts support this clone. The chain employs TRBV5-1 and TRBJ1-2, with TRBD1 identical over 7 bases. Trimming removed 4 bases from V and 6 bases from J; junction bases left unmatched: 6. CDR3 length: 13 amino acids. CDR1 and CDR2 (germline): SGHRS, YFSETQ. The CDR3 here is CASSTQGVDGYTF. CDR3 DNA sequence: TGCGCCAGCAGCACCCAGGGGGTGGATGGCTACACCTTC. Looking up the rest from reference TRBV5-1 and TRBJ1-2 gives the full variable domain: KAGVTQTPRYLIKTRGQQVTLSCSPISGHRSVSWYQQTPGQGLQFLFEYFSETQRNKGNFPGRFSGRQFSNSRSEMNVSTLELGDSALYLCASSTQGVDGYTFGSGTRLTVV.

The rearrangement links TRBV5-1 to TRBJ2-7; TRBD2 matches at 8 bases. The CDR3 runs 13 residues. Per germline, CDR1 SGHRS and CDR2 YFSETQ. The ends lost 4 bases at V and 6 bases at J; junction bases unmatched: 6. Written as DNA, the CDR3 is TGCGCCAGCAGCACTGGACTAGCCAGCGAGCAGTACTTC. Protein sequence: CASSTGLASEQYF.

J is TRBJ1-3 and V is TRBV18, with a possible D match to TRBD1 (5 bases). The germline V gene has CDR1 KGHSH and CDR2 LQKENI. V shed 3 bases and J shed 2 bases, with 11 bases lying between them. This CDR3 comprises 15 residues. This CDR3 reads CASSPVGQPGNTIYF. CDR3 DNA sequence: TGTGCCAGCTCACCTGTAGGACAACCTGGAAACACCATATATTTT.

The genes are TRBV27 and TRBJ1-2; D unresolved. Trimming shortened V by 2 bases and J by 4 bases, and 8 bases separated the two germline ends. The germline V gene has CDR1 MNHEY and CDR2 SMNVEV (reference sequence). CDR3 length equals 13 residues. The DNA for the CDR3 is TGTGCCAGCAGTTTAACTCGAACCTATGGCTACACCTTC. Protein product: CASSLTRTYGYTF.

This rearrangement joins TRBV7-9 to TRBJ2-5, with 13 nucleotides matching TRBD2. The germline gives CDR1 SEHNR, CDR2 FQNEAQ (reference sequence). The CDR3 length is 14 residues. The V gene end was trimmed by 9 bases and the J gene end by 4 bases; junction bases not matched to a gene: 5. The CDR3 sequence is CASTSGGARETQYF. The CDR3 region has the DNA TGTGCCAGTACTAGCGGGGGGGCCAGAGAGACCCAGTACTTC.

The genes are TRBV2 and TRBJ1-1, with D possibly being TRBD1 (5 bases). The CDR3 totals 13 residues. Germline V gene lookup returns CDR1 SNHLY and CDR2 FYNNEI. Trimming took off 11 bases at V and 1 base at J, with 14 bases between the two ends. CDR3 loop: CAGGRGRNTEAFF. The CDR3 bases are TGTGCCGGAGGGAGGGGACGGAACACTGAAGCTTTCTTT.

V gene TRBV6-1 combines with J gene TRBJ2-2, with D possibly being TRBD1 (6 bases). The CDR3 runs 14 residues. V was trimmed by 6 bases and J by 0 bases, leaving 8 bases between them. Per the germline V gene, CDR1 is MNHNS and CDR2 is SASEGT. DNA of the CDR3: TGTGCCAGCAGGAGGACAGCGAACACCGGGGAGCTGTTTTTT. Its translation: CASRRTANTGELFF.

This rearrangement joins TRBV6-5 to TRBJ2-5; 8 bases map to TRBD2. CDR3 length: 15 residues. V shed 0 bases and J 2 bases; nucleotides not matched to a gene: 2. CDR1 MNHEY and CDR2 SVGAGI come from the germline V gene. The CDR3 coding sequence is TGTGCCAGCAGTTACTCCGGGACTAGGCAAGAGACCCAGTACTTC. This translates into CASSYSGTRQETQYF.

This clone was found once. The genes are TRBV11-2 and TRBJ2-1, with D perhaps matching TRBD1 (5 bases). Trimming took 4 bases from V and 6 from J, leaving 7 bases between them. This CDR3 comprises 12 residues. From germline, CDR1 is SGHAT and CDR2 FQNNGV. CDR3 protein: CASSSDSNEQFF. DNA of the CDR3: TGTGCCAGCAGCTCAGACAGCAATGAGCAGTTCTTC.

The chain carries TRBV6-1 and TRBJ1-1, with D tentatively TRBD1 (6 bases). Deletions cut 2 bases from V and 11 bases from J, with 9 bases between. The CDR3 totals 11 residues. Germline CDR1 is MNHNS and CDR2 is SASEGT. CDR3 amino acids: CASSETGYAFF. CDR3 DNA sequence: TGTGCCAGCAGTGAAACAGGGTACGCTTTCTTT.

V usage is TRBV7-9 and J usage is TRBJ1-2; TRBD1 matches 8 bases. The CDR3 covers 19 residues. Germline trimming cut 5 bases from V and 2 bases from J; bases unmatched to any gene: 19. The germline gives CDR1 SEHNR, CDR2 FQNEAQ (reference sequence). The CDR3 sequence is CASSPARDRPFHVNYGYTF. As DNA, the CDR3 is TGTGCCAGCAGCCCAGCCCGGGACAGGCCGTTTCACGTGAACTATGGCTACACCTTC.

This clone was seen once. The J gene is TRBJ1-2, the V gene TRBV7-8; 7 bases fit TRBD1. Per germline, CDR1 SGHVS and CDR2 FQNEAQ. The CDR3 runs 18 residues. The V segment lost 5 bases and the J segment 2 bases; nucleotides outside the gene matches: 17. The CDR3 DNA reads TGTGCCAGCAGCCGGGACAGTCAGTTCTCTCTGCTAAACTATGGCTACACCTTC. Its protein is CASSRDSQFSLLNYGYTF.

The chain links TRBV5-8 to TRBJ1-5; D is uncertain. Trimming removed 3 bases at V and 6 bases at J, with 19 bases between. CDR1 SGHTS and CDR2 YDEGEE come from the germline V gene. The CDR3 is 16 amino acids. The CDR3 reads CASSWAGDRGGQPQHF. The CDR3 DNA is TGTGCCAGCAGCTGGGCGGGTGATCGAGGTGGTCAGCCCCAGCATTTT.

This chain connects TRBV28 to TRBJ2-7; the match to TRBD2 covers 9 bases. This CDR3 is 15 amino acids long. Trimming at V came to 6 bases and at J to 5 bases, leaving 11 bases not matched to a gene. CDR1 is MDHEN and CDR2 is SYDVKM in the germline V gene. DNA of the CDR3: TGTGCCAGCAGGGTAGCGGGGGCGACTGCCCACGAGCAGTACTTC. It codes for CASRVAGATAHEQYF.

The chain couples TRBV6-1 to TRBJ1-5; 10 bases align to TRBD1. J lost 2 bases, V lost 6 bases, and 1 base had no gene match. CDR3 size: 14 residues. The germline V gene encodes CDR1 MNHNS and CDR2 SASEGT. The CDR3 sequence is CASSGQGGNQPQHF. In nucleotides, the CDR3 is TGTGCCAGCAGCGGACAGGGGGGCAATCAGCCCCAGCATTTT.

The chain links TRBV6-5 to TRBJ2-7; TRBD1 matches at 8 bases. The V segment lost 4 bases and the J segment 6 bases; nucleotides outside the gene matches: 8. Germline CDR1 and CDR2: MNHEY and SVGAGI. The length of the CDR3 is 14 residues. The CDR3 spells CASSSGQGSSEQYF. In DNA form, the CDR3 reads TGTGCCAGCAGTTCAGGACAGGGATCTTCCGAGCAGTACTTC.

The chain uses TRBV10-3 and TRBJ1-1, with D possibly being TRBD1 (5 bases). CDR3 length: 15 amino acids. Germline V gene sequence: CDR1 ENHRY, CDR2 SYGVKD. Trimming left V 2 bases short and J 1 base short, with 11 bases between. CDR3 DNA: TGTGCCATCAGTGAGCCCCAGGGATCGAACACTGAAGCTTTCTTT. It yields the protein CAISEPQGSNTEAFF.

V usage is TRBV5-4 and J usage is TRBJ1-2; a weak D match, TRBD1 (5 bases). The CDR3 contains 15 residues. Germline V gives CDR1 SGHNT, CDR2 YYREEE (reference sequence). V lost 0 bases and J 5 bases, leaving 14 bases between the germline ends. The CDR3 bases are TGTGCCAGCAGCTTGGCCGGTACAGGCCTATATGGCTACACCTTC. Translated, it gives CASSLAGTGLYGYTF.

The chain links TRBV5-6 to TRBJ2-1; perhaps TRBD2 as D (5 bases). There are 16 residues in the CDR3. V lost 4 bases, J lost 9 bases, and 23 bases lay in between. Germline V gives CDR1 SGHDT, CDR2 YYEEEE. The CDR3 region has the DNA TGTGCCAGCAGCGATTCGGGAACCCCGATAGAGGGTGAGCAGTTCTTC. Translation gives CASSDSGTPIEGEQFF. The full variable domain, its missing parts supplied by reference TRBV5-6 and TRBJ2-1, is DAGVTQSPTHLIKTRGQQVTLRCSPKSGHDTVSWYQQALGQGPQFIFQYYEEEERQRGNFPDRFSGHQFPNYSSELNVNALLLGDSALYLCASSDSGTPIEGEQFFGPGTRLTVL.

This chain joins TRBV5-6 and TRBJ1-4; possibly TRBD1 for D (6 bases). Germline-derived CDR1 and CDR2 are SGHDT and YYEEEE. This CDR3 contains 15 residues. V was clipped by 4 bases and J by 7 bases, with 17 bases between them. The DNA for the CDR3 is TGTGCCAGCAGCAGAACCGGGACAAGGGGTGAAAAACTGTTTTTT. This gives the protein CASSRTGTRGEKLFF.

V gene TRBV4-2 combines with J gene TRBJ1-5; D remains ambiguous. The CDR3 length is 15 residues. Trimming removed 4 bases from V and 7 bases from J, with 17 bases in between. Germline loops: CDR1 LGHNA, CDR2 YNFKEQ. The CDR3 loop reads CASSPREASGQPQHF. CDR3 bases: TGTGCCAGCAGCCCAAGAGAGGCCAGCGGCCAGCCCCAGCATTTT.

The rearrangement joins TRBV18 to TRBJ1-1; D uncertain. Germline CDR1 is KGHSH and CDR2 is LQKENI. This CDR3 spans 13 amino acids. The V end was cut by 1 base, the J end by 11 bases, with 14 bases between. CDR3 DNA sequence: TGTGCCAGCTCACCACAAGCCCCGAGTGTTGCTTTCTTT. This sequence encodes CASSPQAPSVAFF.